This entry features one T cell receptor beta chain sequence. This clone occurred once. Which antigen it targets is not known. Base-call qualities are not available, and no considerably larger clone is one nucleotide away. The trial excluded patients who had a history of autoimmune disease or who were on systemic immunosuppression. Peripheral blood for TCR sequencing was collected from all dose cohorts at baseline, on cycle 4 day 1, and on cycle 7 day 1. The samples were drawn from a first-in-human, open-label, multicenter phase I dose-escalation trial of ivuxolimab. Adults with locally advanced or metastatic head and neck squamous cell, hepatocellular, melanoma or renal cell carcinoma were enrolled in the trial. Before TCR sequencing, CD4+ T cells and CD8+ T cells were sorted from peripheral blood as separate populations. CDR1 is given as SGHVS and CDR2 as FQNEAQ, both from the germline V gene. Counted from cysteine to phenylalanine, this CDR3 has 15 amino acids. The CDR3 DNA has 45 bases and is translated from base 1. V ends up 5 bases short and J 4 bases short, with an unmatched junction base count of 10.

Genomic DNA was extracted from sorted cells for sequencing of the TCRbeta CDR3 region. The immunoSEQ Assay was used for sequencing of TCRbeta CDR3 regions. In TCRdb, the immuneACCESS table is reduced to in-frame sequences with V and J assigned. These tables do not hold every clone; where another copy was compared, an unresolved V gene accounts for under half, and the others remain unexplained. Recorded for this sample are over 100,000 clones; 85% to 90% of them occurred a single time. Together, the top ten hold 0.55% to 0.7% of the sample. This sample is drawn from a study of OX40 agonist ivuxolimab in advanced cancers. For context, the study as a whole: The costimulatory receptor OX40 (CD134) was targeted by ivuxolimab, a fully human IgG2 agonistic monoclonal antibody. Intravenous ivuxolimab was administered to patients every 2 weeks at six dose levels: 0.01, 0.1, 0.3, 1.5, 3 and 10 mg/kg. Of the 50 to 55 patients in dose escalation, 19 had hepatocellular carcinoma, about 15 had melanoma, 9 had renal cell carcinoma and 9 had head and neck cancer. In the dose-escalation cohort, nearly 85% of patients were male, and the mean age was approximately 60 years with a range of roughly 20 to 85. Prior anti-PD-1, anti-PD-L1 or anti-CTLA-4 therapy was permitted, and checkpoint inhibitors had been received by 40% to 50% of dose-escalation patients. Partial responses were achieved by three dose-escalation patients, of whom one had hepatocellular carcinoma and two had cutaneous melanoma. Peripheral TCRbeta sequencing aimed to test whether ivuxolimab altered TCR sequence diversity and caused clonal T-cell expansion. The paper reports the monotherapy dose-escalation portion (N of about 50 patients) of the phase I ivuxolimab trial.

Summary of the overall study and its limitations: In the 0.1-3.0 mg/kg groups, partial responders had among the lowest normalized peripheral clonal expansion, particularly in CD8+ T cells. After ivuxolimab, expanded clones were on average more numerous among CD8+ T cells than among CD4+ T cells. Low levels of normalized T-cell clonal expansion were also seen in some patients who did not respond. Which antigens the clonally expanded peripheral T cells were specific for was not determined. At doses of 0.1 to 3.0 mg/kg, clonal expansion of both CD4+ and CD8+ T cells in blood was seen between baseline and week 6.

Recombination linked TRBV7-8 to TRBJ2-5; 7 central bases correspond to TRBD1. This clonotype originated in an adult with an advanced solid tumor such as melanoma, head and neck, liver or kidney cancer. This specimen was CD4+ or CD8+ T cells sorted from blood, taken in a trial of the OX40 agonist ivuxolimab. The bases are TGTGCCAGCAGCCCCGGGACAGCCCTGGCAGAGACCCAGTACTTC. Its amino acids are CASSPGTALAETQYF.